Included here is one TCR beta chain sequence, with context. Extraction and reverse transcription of RNA yielded cDNA as the sequencing template. Assay used: immunoSEQ multiplex PCR; TCRdb lists only in-frame clones, some missing. The sample carries 200,000 to 250,000 clones, about three fifths recorded once. The sample belongs to a study of CD8+ T cells in alopecia areata. Germline CDR1 and CDR2: GTSNPN and SVGIG (reference sequence). CDR3 length: 11 residues. Trimming took 2 bases from V and 5 from J, leaving 7 bases between them. Treatment here: oral pan-JAK inhibitor, 5-10 mg twice daily. Peripheral blood and lesional scalp punch biopsies were taken from alopecia areata patients.

J is TRBJ2-7 and V is TRBV30; D is undetermined. This sequence was found in a human donor with alopecia areata. This specimen consisted of CD4+ T cells sorted from blood, obtained at week 4, from a patient treated with tofacitinib. As DNA, the CDR3 is TGTGCCTGGAGTTCGGATCACGAGCAGTACTTC. Translation gives CAWSSDHEQYF.